These 2 T cell receptor beta chains were sequenced from one sample in a study of blood T cells in healthy people across ages (dated by TCRdb to the mid-2010s). Library generation was performed with 5' RACE. The sequencer was an Illumina HiSeq 2500. A second roughly 7 to 11 cycle PCR used a sample-barcoded 5' primer and a J-beta primer mix. In TCRdb, the public reads were trimmed at Q25 with fastp and aligned with MiXCR, with productive beta chains retained. Rows with one shared CDR3 protein collapse into an entry with the most common genes and DNA. The sample data list approximately 1,100,000 distinct CDR3 sequences, and under 45% of these were observed just once. Of the sample, approximately 17% falls within the top ten clones. Sequenced input: blood. All receptors derive from a woman aged 55 to 70 in good health.

The V and J genes are TRBV30 and TRBJ2-5; 7 positions agree with TRBD1. Per the germline V gene, CDR1 is GTSNPN and CDR2 is SVGIG (reference sequence). This CDR3 is built from 12 residues. The J segment lost 2 bases and the V segment lost 3 bases, leaving 0 bases of the junction unmatched. The CDR3, as DNA: TGTGCCTGGAGACAGGGGCAAGAGACCCAGTACTTC. The encoded protein is CAWRQGQETQYF.

The chain is built from TRBV25-1 and TRBJ2-1, with D unresolved. The CDR3 length is 14 residues. The germline V and J ends were trimmed by 7 bases and 7 bases, with 17 bases remaining between them. Germline CDR1 reads MGHDK; CDR2 reads SYGVNS. CDR3 sequence: CASTSPAPRNEQFF. The CDR3 nucleotides read TGTGCCAGCACCTCTCCGGCTCCCCGGAATGAGCAGTTCTTC.